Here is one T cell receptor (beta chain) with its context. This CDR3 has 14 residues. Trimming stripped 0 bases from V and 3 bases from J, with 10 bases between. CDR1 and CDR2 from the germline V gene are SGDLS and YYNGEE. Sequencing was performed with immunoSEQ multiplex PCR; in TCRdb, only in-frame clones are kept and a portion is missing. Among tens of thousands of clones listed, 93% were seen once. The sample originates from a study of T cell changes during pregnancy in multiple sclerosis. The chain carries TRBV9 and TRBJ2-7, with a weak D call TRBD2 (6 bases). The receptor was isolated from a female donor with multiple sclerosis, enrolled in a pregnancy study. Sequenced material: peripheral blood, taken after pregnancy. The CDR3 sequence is CASSVGQGLYEQYF. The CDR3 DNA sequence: TGTGCCAGCAGCGTAGGTCAGGGACTCTACGAGCAGTACTTC.